This T cell receptor (beta chain) originates from a study of blood T cell repertoires in COVID-19. On the study more broadly: COVID-19 samples from acute and convalescent phases originated in the United States, Italy and Spain. Sources were T cells, B-cell-depleted T cells, or PBMCs; the material itself was cDNA or gDNA.

V shed 3 bases, J shed 3 bases, and the junction held 12 bases outside the gene matches. Germline V gene data show CDR1 as SGHVS and CDR2 as FQNEAQ. This CDR3 is 18 amino acids long. This clone was seen only once. In the original analysis: Amplifying reference gene primers gave estimates of nucleated cell counts. Data came from immunoSEQ multiplex PCR; TCRdb stores just in-frame clones and leaves some out. V and J calls and clone size follow that table, whereas D and trimming were derived from the DNA. The table includes more than 110,000 clones, 80% to 90% detected once. The sample taken for sequencing was peripheral blood. V gene TRBV7-8 combines with J gene TRBJ1-5, with 9 bases identical to TRBD1. The sequence was obtained from a man aged 60-69 years with active or convalescent COVID-19. The DNA of the CDR3 is TGTGCCAGCAGCTTGGTCCCCGGGACAGGGAGTATCAATCAGCCCCAGCATTTT. It codes for CASSLVPGTGSINQPQHF.